These 9 T cell receptor beta chains were all obtained from the same sample, sequenced in a study of T cell changes during pregnancy in multiple sclerosis. Profiling relied on immunoSEQ multiplex PCR, and the TCRdb table lists in-frame clones only, not all of them. The sample holds 40,000 or so clones, about 92% seen once. Sequences were derived from CD8+ T cells from peripheral blood mononuclear cells, sampled in the first trimester of pregnancy. The receptors here all came from a female donor with multiple sclerosis, enrolled in a pregnancy study.

The chain uses TRBV10-2 and TRBJ2-5; a possible D gene is TRBD2 (6 bases). The CDR3 contains 16 residues. The germline V and J ends were trimmed by 2 bases and 5 bases, with 18 bases remaining between them. Germline assignment: CDR1 WSHSY and CDR2 SAAADI. The CDR3 region has the DNA TGCGCCAGCAGTGAGAAGACTAGGGTGGAAGTTGAGACCCAGTACTTC. Protein sequence: CASSEKTRVEVETQYF.

This sequence joins TRBV9 and TRBJ1-1; 8 bases fit TRBD1. Germline V gene sequence: CDR1 SGDLS, CDR2 YYNGEE. This CDR3 is built from 15 residues. The V segment lost 4 bases and the J segment 4 bases; nucleotides outside the gene matches: 9. As DNA, the CDR3 is TGTGCCAGCAGCCCCCGGACAGGGAGTGGCACTGAAGCTTTCTTT. This gives the protein CASSPRTGSGTEAFF.

CDR3 in amino acids: CASSLSATEREGLVGAAEQFF. CDR3 nucleotide sequence: TGTGCCAGCAGTTTATCAGCAACCGAGCGGGAGGGCCTGGTCGGTGCTGCTGAGCAGTTCTTC. The chain carries TRBV27 and TRBJ2-1, with 10 bases matching TRBD2. The CDR3 length is 21 residues. Germline CDR1 MNHEY, CDR2 SMNVEV (reference sequence). With 0 bases clipped from V and 9 bases from J, the junction kept 23 bases outside the gene matches.

This chain uses TRBV10-3 with TRBJ2-2; the match to TRBD2 covers 12 bases. The CDR3 has 16 amino acids. Looked up from germline, CDR1 is ENHRY and CDR2 is SYGVKD. V lost 6 bases, J lost 1 base, and 3 bases stayed unmatched. The CDR3 nucleotides read TGTGCCATCAGGGAGACTAGCGGGGGGAACACCGGGGAGCTGTTTTTT. Protein: CAIRETSGGNTGELFF.

This chain links TRBV13 with TRBJ2-1; 10 bases map to TRBD1. Germline V CDR1 and CDR2: PRHDT, FYEKMQ (reference sequence). Unmatched junction bases numbered 6, after V lost 3 bases and J lost 7 bases. This CDR3 has 15 residues. The CDR3 sequence is CASSLRDRGFNEQFF. Here the CDR3 DNA reads TGTGCCAGCAGCTTGAGGGACAGGGGATTTAATGAGCAGTTCTTC. Based on the CDR3 plus reference TRBV13 and TRBJ2-1, the full variable domain is AAGVIQSPRHLIKEKRETATLKCYPIPRHDTVYWYQQGPGQDPQFLISFYEKMQSDKGSIPDRFSAQQFSDYHSELNMSSLELGDSALYFCASSLRDRGFNEQFFGPGTRLTVL.

J is TRBJ2-1 and V is TRBV5-1; D may be TRBD1 (6 bases). The CDR3 contains 17 residues. Trimming cost V 4 bases and J 3 bases, with 20 bases left between them. Germline V gene data show CDR1 as SGHRS and CDR2 as YFSETQ. CDR3 region: CASSVNRATTGYNEQFF. The CDR3 coding sequence is TGCGCCAGCAGCGTCAACAGGGCTACTACGGGCTACAATGAGCAGTTCTTC.

This chain joins TRBV7-2 and TRBJ1-2, with D perhaps TRBD1 (6 bases). Trimming pared 3 bases from V and 2 bases from J, leaving 13 bases between. Germline V CDR1 and CDR2: SGHTA, FQGNSA. CDR3 size: 15 residues. The CDR3 here is CASSLGQLLNYGYTF. The DNA of the CDR3 is TGTGCCAGCAGCTTGGGACAACTCCTCAACTATGGCTACACCTTC.

V gene TRBV5-1 combines with J gene TRBJ2-7, with TRBD1 as a possible D gene (6 bases). This CDR3 is 13 amino acids long. Trimming pared 4 bases from V and 5 bases from J, leaving 13 bases between. Germline V CDR1 and CDR2: SGHRS, YFSETQ. CDR3 DNA: TGCGCCAGCAGCCTTTCAGGACAGAACGAGCAGTACTTC. Encoded protein: CASSLSGQNEQYF.

The chain joins TRBV15 to TRBJ1-5, with a possible D match to TRBD1 (6 bases). Germline lookup yields CDR1 LNHNV and CDR2 YYDKDF (reference sequence). Deletions cut 4 bases from V and 3 bases from J, with 10 bases between. This CDR3 is 14 amino acids long. In DNA form, the CDR3 reads TGTGCCACCAGCACCACAGGGCCCAATCAGCCCCAGCATTTT. This sequence encodes CATSTTGPNQPQHF.